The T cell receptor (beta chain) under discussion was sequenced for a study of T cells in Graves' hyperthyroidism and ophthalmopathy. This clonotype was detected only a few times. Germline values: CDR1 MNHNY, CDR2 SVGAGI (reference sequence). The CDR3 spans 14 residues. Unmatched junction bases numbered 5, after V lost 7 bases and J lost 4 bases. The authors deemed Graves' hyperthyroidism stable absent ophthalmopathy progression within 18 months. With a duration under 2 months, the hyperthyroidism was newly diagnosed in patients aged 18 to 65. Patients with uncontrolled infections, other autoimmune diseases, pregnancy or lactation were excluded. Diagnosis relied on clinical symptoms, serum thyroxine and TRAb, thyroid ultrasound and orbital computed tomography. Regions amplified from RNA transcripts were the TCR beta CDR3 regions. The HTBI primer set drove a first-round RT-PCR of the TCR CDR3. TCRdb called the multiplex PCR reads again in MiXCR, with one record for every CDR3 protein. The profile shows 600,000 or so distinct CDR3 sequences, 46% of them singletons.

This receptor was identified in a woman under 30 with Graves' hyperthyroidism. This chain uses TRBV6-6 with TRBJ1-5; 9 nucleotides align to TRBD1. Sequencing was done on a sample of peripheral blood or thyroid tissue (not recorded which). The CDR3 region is CASNYRGRNQPQHF. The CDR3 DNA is TGTGCCAGCAACTACAGGGGGCGGAATCAGCCCCAGCATTTT.